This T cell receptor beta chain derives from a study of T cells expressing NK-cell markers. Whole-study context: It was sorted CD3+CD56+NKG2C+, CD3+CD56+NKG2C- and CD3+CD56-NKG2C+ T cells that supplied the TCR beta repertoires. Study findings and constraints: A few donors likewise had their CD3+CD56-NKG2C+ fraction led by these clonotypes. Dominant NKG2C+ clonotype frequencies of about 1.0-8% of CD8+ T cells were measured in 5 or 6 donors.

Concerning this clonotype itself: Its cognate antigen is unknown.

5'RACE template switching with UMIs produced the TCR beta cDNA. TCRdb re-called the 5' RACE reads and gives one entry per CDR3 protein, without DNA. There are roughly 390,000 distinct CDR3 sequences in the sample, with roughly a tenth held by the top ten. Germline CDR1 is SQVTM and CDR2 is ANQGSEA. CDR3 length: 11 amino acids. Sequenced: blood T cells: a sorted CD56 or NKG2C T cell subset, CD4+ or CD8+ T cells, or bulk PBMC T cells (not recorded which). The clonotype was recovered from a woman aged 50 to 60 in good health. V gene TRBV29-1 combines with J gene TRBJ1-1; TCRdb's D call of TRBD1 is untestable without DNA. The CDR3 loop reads CSGGGNTEAFF.